This T cell receptor (beta chain) was profiled in a study of T cell repertoires in cytomegalovirus infection. Study-level background: Public signatures in TCR beta pointed to CMV infection and matching HLA type.

This clonotype was seen more than once but under ten times. Its target is not known. The germline gives CDR1 MNHEY, CDR2 SVGAGI. The J segment lost 5 bases and the V segment lost 8 bases, leaving 18 bases of the junction unmatched. The CDR3 runs to 17 residues. One entry per CDR3 protein, called by TCRdb with MiXCR from the reads. The data contain approximately 74,000 distinct CDR3 sequences, about 37% of them seen just once; the ten biggest clones take up 93%. The specimen comprised CD8+ T cells from cultured PBMCs, sampled from culture after CMV antigen stimulation. The sequence came from a human donor in good health (CMV status not recorded). Some clones in this sample may be carry-over from other donors' samples. This chain connects TRBV6-5 to TRBJ2-5; TRBD1 agrees at 9 bases. The CDR3 loop reads CASSDTAGTGFGETQYF. In DNA form, the CDR3 reads TGTGCCAGCTCTGACACGGCAGGGACAGGGTTTGGGGAGACCCAGTACTTC.